The sequence of this T cell receptor beta chain was determined in a study of blood T cell repertoires in COVID-19. Whole-study context: Acute and convalescent COVID-19 samples came from the United States, Italy and Spain. In each case, the material was cDNA or gDNA derived from T cells, B-cell-depleted T cells, or PBMCs.

Here immunoSEQ multiplex PCR was the method, and the copy in TCRdb shows in-frame clones only, minus some. The sample has 150,000 to 200,000 clones, about 89% seen once. CDR3 length: 14 residues. Germline assignment: CDR1 SGHDT and CDR2 YYEEEE. V was shortened by 4 bases and J by 2 bases, with 11 bases between the two germline ends. V usage is TRBV5-6 and J usage is TRBJ2-3; a possible D gene is TRBD1 (6 bases). The TCR comes from a woman between 18 and 29 years old who had recovered from COVID-19. The sample taken for sequencing was PBMCs or T cells enriched from blood (not recorded which). The CDR3 region is CASSKRTVTDTQYF. Written as DNA, the CDR3 is TGTGCCAGCAGCAAACGGACAGTCACAGATACGCAGTATTTT.